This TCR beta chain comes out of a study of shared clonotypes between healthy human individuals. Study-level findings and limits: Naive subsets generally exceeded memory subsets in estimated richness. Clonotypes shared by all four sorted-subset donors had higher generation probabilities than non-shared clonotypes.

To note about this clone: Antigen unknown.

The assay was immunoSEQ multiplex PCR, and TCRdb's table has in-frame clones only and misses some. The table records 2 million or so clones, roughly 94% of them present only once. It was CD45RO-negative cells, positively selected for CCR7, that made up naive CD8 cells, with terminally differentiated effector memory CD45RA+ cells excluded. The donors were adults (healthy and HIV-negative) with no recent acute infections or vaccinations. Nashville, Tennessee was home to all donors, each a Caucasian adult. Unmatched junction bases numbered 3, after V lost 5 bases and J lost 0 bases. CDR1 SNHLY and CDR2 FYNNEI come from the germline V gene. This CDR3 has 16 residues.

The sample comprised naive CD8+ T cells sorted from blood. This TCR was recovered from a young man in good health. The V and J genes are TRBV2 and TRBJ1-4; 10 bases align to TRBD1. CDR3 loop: CASSSGQGATNEKLFF. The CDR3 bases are TGTGCCAGCAGTTCCGGACAGGGGGCAACTAATGAAAAACTGTTTTTT.